These 16 T cell receptor beta chains were all obtained from the same sample, sequenced in a study of CD8+CD57+ T cells in acquired aplastic anemia. CDR3 and TCR beta VDJ profiling relied on a genomic DNA template. TCRdb fed the reads into MiXCR, producing one record per CDR3 protein. The sample includes roughly 180,000 distinct CDR3 sequences, 63% of them seen just once. All sequencing subjects had displayed CD8+CD57+ cell expansion on flow cytometry. The material sequenced was sorted CD4+, CD8+, or CD8+CD57+ T cells (not recorded which) from PBMCs. These receptors were collected from a human donor with aplastic anemia.

The chain couples TRBV24-1 to TRBJ1-5, with D unclear. This CDR3 spans 13 amino acids. V lost 0 bases and J 6 bases, leaving 5 bases between the germline ends. In germline, CDR1 is KGHDR, CDR2 SFDVKD. In DNA form, the CDR3 reads TGTGCCACCAGTGATTTGGGGAGTCAGCCCCAGCATTTT. This sequence encodes CATSDLGSQPQHF.

The chain has TRBV27 and TRBJ2-2; a weak D match, TRBD2 (6 bases). V lost 1 base and J 4 bases, leaving 7 bases between the germline ends. Germline-derived CDR1 and CDR2 are MNHEY and SMNVEV (reference sequence). CDR3 length equals 14 residues. In DNA, the CDR3 is TGTGCCAGCAGTTTATGGCGGGGCACCGGGGAGCTGTTTTTT. This encodes CASSLWRGTGELFF.

Only one count was recorded for this clonotype. This chain links TRBV5-5 with TRBJ2-5, with D tentatively TRBD2 (5 bases). V was cut by 2 bases and J by 2 bases, with 7 bases left in between. Germline loops: CDR1 SGHKS, CDR2 YYEKEE (reference sequence). This CDR3 region has 13 residues. In DNA form, the CDR3 reads TGTGCCAGCAGCTTAAGCGGTCAAGAGACCCAGTACTTC. This gives the protein CASSLSGQETQYF.

The rearrangement links TRBV20-1 to TRBJ2-3; 10 nucleotides align to TRBD1. J lost 4 bases, V lost 0 bases, and 4 bases had no gene match. Germline-derived CDR1 and CDR2 are DFQATT and SNEGSKA (reference sequence). The CDR3 consists of 15 residues. The CDR3 DNA is TGCAGTGCTAGAGACTGGGGGACAGGGGCAGATACGCAGTATTTT. It specifies CSARDWGTGADTQYF.

This clonotype was found a few times. A much larger clone lies a single base off, so this may be a read error. The genes are TRBV7-9 and TRBJ1-4, with D possibly TRBD1 on 5 matching bases. Per the germline V gene, CDR1 is SEHNR and CDR2 is FQNEAQ (reference sequence). The CDR3 totals 14 residues. The CDR3 region is CASSPLGGAEELFF. The CDR3 DNA reads as TGTGCCAGCAGCCCCCTGGGGGGAGCTGAAGAACTGTTTTTT. The full variable domain, in which reference TRBV7-9 and TRBJ1-4 provide the parts outside the CDR3, is DTGVSQNPRHKITKRGQNVTFRCDPISEHNRLYWYRQTLGQGPEFLTYFQNEAQLEKSRLLSDRFSAERPKGSFSTLEIQRTEQGDSAMYLCASSPLGGAEELFFGSGTQLSVL.

This rearrangement joins TRBV20-1 to TRBJ2-3, with D uncertain. Trimming cost V 8 bases and J 3 bases, with 9 bases left between them. CDR1 DFQATT and CDR2 SNEGSKA come from the germline V gene (reference sequence). This CDR3 is 11 amino acids long. CDR3 sequence (DNA): TGCAGTATGGATGGTACAGATACGCAGTATTTT. Translation: CSMDGTDTQYF.

The sample holds many counts of this clonotype. The V and J genes are TRBV30 and TRBJ2-1; D gene unclear. V dropped 0 bases and J dropped 9 bases, with 6 bases sitting between them. This CDR3 spans 11 amino acids. The germline gives CDR1 GTSNPN, CDR2 SVGIG (reference sequence). The CDR3 coding sequence is TGTGCCTGGAGTGTTCTCGGTGAGCAGTTCTTC. It specifies CAWSVLGEQFF.

V is TRBV29-1 and J is TRBJ2-7, with 8 bases that match TRBD1. J was trimmed by 7 bases and V by 6 bases; bases with no gene match: 8. The CDR3 runs to 12 residues. Germline loops: CDR1 SQVTM, CDR2 ANQGSEA. The chain's CDR3 is CSVGQGTSEQYF. The CDR3 DNA reads as TGCAGCGTAGGACAGGGCACGAGTGAGCAGTACTTC.

This chain links TRBV20-1 with TRBJ2-7, with D unresolved. Per germline, CDR1 DFQATT and CDR2 SNEGSKA (reference sequence). Trimming left V 7 bases short and J 1 base short, with 14 bases between. This CDR3 has 13 residues. DNA for the CDR3: TGCAGTGTGCCCTCCAGTGGTTCCTACGAGCAGTACTTC. Translation: CSVPSSGSYEQYF.

The rearrangement uses TRBV20-1 and TRBJ2-1; a possible D gene is TRBD1 (6 bases). The germline gives CDR1 DFQATT, CDR2 SNEGSKA (reference sequence). The CDR3 sequence is 15 residues long. V shed 0 bases and J shed 2 bases, with 11 bases lying between them. CDR3 residues: CSARDVGAPYNEQFF. The CDR3, as DNA: TGCAGTGCTAGAGATGTGGGGGCACCCTACAATGAGCAGTTCTTC.

This chain joins TRBV20-1 and TRBJ2-3; TRBD1 agrees at 7 bases. V lost 1 base and J lost 1; bases outside the gene matches: 8. CDR3 length: 16 amino acids. Germline V CDR1 and CDR2: DFQATT, SNEGSKA (reference sequence). The CDR3 DNA follows: TGCAGTGCTAGAGCTAGGGGGCCTACCTGCACAGATACGCAGTATTTT. This translates into CSARARGPTCTDTQYF.

This chain connects TRBV25-1 to TRBJ1-3; TRBD1 agrees at 8 bases. This CDR3 contains 14 residues. The germline V gene encodes CDR1 MGHDK and CDR2 SYGVNS. The ends lost 5 bases at V and 4 bases at J; junction bases unmatched: 4. The DNA for the CDR3 is TGTGCCAGCAGTAAGACAGGGGCGGGAAACACCATATATTTT. This gives the protein CASSKTGAGNTIYF.

A few counts support this clonotype. CDR3 bases: TGTGCCACCGCCCTAGGATCTCTGGATAAGCAGTACTTC. Translation gives CATALGSLDKQYF. The chain employs TRBV24-1 and TRBJ2-7; D is unclear. The V end lost 9 bases, the J end lost 8 bases, and 19 bases lay between the germline ends. The CDR3 is made up of 13 amino acids. Germline V gives CDR1 KGHDR, CDR2 SFDVKD.

This clonotype was seen at least ten times. The gene calls are TRBV7-9 and TRBJ2-7; TRBD2 agrees at 8 bases. Germline-derived CDR1 and CDR2 are SEHNR and FQNEAQ (reference sequence). The CDR3 totals 13 residues. V gave up 4 bases and J gave up 4 bases; unmatched junction bases: 3. CDR3: CASSSRGGYEQYF. In nucleotides, the CDR3 is TGTGCCAGCAGCTCCCGGGGGGGGTACGAGCAGTACTTC.

The chain recombines TRBV6-1 with TRBJ2-7, with a possible D match to TRBD2 (6 bases). V lost 0 bases to trimming and J lost 2 bases, with 11 bases between them. The length of the CDR3 is 15 residues. Germline assignment: CDR1 MNHNS and CDR2 SASEGT. The CDR3 region is CASSEAGGAAYEQYF. CDR3 nucleotide sequence: TGTGCCAGCAGTGAAGCTGGCGGGGCGGCCTACGAGCAGTACTTC.

This clonotype showed up many times. This rearrangement joins TRBV27 to TRBJ1-1; D gene uncertain. V shed 2 bases and J shed 4 bases, with 11 bases lying between them. Germline loops: CDR1 MNHEY, CDR2 SMNVEV (reference sequence). This CDR3 has 14 residues. CDR3 sequence (DNA): TGTGCCAGCAGTTTAACTGTGGGAAGCACTGAAGCTTTCTTT. Residues: CASSLTVGSTEAFF.